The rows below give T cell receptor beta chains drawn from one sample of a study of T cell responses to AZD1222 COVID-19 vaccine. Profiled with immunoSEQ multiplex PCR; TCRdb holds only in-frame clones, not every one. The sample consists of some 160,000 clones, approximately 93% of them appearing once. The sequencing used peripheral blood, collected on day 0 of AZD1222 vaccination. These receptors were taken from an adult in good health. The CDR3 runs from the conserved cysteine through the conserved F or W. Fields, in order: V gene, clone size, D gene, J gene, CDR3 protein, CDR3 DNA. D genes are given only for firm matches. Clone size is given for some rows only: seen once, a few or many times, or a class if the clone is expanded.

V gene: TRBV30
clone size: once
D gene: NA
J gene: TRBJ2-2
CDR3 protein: CAWSSMGAGELFF
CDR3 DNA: TGTGCCTGGTCTAGCATGGGTGCCGGGGAGCTGTTTTTT

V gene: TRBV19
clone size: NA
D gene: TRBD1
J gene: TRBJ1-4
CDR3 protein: CASPDMIAGQGRGRGEKLFF
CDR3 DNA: TGTGCCAGTCCGGACATGATTGCCGGACAGGGAAGGGGGCGTGGTGAAAAACTGTTTTTT

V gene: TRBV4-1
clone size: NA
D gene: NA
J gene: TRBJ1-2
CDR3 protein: CASSHRTDTHGYTF
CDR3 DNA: TGCGCCAGCAGCCACCGGACAGATACGCATGGCTACACCTTC

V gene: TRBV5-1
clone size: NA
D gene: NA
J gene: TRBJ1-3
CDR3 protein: CASSQTVSGNTIYF
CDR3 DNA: TGCGCCAGCAGCCAGACAGTCTCTGGAAACACCATATATTTT

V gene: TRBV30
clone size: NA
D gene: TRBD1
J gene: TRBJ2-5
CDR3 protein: CAWSTRTGRLSLTQYF
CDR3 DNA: TGTGCCTGGAGTACCCGGACAGGTCGGCTGTCATTAACCCAGTACTTC

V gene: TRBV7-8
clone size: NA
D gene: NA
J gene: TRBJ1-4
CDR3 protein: CASSRGGINEKLFF
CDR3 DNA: TGTGCCAGCAGCCGAGGGGGGATTAATGAAAAACTGTTTTTT

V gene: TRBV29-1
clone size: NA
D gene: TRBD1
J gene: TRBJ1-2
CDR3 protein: CSAPGGGDGYTF
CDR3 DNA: TGCAGCGCTCCAGGGGGCGGCGACGGCTACACCTTC

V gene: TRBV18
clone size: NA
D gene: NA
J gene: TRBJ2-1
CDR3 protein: CASSTSYNEQFF
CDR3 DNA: TGTGCCAGCTCGACCAGCTACAATGAGCAGTTCTTC

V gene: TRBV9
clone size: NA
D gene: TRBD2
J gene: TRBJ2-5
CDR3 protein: CASSGRGGHETQYF
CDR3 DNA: TGTGCCAGCAGCGGGAGGGGAGGGCATGAGACCCAGTACTTC

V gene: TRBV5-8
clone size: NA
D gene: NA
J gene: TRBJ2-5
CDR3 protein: CASSLGHRQETQYF
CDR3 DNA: TGTGCCAGCAGCTTGGGACACCGCCAAGAGACCCAGTACTTC

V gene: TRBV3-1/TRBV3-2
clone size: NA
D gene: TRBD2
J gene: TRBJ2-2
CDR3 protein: CASRSWEGPSGSPGELFF
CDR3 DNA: TGTGCCAGCAGGTCGTGGGAGGGGCCTAGTGGCTCTCCCGGGGAGCTGTTTTTT

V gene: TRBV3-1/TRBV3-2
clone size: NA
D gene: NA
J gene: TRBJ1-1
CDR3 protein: CASSQDAWNTEAFF
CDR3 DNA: TGTGCCAGCAGCCAAGACGCATGGAACACTGAAGCTTTCTTT

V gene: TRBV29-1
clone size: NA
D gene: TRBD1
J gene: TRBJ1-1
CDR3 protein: CSVEKQGGWDTEAFF
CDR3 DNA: TGCAGCGTTGAGAAACAGGGGGGTTGGGACACTGAAGCTTTCTTT

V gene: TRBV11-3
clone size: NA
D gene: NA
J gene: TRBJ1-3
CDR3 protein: CASGQGHSGNTIYF
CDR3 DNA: TGTGCCAGCGGGCAGGGCCACTCTGGAAACACCATATATTTT

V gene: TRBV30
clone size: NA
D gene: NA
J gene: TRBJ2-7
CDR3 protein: CAWSPGVIHEQYF
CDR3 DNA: TGTGCCTGGAGCCCGGGGGTTATTCACGAGCAGTACTTC

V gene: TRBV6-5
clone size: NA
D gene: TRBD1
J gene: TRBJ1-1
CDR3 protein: CASSKQGRDTEAFF
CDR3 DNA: TGTGCCAGCAGTAAACAGGGGAGGGACACTGAAGCTTTCTTT

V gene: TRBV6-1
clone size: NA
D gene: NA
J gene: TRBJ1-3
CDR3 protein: CASSEGIGADSGNTIYF
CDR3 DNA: TGTGCCAGCAGTGAAGGTATTGGCGCCGACTCTGGAAACACCATATATTTT

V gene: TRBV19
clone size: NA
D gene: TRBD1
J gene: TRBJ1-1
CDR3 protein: CASSIKRHRGPGTEAFF
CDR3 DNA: TGTGCCAGTAGTATAAAGAGGCACAGGGGACCAGGGACTGAAGCTTTCTTT

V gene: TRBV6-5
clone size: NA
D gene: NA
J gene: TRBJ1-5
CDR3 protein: CASRYSGANQPQHF
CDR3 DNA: TGTGCCAGCAGGTACTCGGGGGCGAATCAGCCCCAGCATTTT

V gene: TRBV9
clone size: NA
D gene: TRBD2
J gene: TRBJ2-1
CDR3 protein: CASSDRLLAGESYNEQFF
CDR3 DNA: TGTGCCAGCAGCGACCGTTTACTAGCGGGGGAATCCTACAATGAGCAGTTCTTC

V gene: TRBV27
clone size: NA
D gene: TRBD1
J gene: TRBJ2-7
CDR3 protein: CASVRQGASEQYF
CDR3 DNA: TGTGCCAGCGTGAGACAGGGAGCGAGCGAGCAGTACTTC

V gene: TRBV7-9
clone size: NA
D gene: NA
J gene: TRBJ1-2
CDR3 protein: CASSLQGNYGYTF
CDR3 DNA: TGTGCCAGCAGCTTACAGGGTAACTATGGCTACACCTTC

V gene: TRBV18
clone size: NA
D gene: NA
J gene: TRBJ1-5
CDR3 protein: CASSPIQGNQPQHF
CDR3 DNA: TGTGCCAGCTCACCAATACAGGGCAATCAGCCCCAGCATTTT

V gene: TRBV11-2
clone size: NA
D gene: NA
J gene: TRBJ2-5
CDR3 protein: CASSHDRETQYF
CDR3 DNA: TGTGCCAGCAGCCATGACAGGGAGACCCAGTACTTC

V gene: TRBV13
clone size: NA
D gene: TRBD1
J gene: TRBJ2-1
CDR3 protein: CASSSGTGGNEQFF
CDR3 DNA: TGTGCCAGCAGCTCCGGGACAGGGGGAAATGAGCAGTTCTTC

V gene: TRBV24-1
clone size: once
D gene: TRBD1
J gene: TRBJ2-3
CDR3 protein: CATRDRVSTDTQYF
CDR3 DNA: TGTGCCACCCGAGACAGGGTTAGCACAGATACGCAGTATTTT

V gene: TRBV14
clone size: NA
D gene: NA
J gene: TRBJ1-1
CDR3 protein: CASTPAVQRSQAFF
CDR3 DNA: TGTGCCAGCACCCCGGCGGTCCAGAGGTCACAAGCTTTCTTT

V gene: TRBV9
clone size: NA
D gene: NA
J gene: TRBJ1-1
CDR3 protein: CASSVEPSGNTEAFF
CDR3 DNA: TGTGCCAGCAGCGTAGAGCCCTCGGGGAACACTGAAGCTTTCTTT

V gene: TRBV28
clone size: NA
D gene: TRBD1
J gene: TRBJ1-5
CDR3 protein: CASRPKGAGNQPQHF
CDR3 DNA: TGTGCCAGCAGACCTAAGGGGGCTGGGAATCAGCCCCAGCATTTT

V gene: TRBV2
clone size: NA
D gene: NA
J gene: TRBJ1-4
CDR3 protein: CASTTGPTNEKLFF
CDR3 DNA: TGTGCCAGCACTACAGGTCCAACTAATGAAAAACTGTTTTTT

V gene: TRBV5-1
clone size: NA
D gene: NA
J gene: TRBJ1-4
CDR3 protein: CASSWAGSGIAANEKLFF
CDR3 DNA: TGCGCCAGCAGCTGGGCCGGATCAGGGATTGCAGCTAATGAAAAACTGTTTTTT

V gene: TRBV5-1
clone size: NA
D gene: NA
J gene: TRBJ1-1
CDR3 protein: CASSLARGNTEAFF
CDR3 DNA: TGCGCCAGCAGCTTGGCCAGGGGTAACACTGAAGCTTTCTTT

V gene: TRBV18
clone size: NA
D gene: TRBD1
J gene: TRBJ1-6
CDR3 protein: CASSPVRTGGEAFSPLHF
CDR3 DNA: TGTGCCAGCTCACCCGTTCGGACAGGGGGGGAAGCATTTTCACCCCTCCACTTT

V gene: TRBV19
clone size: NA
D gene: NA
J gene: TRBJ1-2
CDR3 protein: CASSIRAWDNNYGYTF
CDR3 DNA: TGTGCCAGTAGTATAAGGGCTTGGGACAACAACTATGGCTACACCTTC